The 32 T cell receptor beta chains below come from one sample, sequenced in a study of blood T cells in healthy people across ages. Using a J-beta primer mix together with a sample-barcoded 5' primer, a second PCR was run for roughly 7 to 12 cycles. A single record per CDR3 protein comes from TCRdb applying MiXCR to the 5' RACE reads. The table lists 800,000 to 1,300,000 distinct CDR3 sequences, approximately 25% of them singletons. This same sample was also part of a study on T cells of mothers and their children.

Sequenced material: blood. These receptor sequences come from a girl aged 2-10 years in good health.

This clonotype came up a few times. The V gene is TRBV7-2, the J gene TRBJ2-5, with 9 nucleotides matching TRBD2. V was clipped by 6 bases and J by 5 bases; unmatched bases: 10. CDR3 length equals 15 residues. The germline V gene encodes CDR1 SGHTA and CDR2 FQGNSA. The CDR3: CASRPLAGLMETQYF. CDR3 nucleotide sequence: TGTGCCAGCAGACCCCTAGCGGGATTGATGGAGACCCAGTACTTC.

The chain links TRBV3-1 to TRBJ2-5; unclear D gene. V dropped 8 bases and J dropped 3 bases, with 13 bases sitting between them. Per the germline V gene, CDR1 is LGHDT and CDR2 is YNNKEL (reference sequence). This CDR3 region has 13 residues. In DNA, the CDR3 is TGTGCCAGCCGCCTCTCTCGTAAAGAGACCCAGTACTTC. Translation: CASRLSRKETQYF.

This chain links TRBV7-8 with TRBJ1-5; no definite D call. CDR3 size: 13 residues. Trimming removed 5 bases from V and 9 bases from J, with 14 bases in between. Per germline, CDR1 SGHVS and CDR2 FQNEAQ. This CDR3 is CASSPTLVAPQHF. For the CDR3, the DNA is TGTGCCAGCAGCCCCACGTTAGTGGCGCCCCAGCATTTT.

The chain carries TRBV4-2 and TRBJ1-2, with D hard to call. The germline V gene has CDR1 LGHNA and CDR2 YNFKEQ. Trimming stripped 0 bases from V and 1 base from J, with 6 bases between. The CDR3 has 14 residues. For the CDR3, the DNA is TGTGCCAGCAGCCAAGATGCAGATAACTATGGCTACACCTTC. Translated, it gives CASSQDADNYGYTF.

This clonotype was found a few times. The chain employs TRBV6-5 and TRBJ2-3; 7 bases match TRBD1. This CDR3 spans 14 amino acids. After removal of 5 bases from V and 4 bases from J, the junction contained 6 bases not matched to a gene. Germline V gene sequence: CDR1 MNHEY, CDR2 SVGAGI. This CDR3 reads CASSTNRGSDTQYF. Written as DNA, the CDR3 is TGTGCCAGCAGTACAAACAGGGGTTCAGATACGCAGTATTTT.

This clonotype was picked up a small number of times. In nucleotides, the CDR3 is TGTGCCAGCAGTTTATGGGTAGCGGGGACTGAAGCTTTCTTT. This sequence encodes CASSLWVAGTEAFF. This rearrangement joins TRBV27 to TRBJ1-1; D is ambiguous. This CDR3 spans 14 amino acids. The germline V gene has CDR1 MNHEY and CDR2 SMNVEV (reference sequence). With 1 base removed from V and 5 bases from J, the gap between germline ends came to 11 bases.

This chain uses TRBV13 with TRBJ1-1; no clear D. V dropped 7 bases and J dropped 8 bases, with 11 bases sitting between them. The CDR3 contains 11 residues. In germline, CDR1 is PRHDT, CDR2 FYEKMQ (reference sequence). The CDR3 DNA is TGTGCCAGCACCGCGGTTGCCGAAGCTTTCTTT. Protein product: CASTAVAEAFF.

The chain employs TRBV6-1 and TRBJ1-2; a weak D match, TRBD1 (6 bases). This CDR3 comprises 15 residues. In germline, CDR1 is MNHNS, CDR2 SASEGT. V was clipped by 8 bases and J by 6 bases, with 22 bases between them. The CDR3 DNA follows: TGTGCCAGCGGAACAGGGTGGTCCTCGGAGGATGGCTACACCTTC. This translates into CASGTGWSSEDGYTF.

In DNA, the CDR3 is TGCGCCAGCAGCCAGGCCAGGACGGGCCTCCAAGAGACCCAGTACTTC. Translated, it gives CASSQARTGLQETQYF. The V and J genes are TRBV4-3 and TRBJ2-5, with no clear D. Germline CDR1 is LGHNA and CDR2 is YSLEER. The CDR3 contains 16 residues. Trimming took off 3 bases at V and 1 base at J, with 15 bases between the two ends.

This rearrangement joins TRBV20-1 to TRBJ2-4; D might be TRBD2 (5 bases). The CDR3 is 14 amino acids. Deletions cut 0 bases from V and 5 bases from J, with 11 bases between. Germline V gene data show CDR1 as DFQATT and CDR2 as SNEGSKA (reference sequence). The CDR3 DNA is TGCAGTGCTAGAGATCTGTGGGGAGAAAACATTCAGTACTTC. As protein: CSARDLWGENIQYF.

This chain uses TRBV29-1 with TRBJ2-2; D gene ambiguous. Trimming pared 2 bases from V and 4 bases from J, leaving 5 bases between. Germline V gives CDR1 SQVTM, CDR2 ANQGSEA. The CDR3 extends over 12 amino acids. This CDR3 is CSVETGTGELFF. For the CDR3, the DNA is TGCAGCGTTGAAACGGGCACCGGGGAGCTGTTTTTT.

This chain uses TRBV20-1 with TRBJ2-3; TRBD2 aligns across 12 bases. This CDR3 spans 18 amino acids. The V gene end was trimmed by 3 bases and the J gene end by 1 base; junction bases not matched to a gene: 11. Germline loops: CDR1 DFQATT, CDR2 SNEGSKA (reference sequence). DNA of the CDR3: TGCAGTGCTAGTAGGCTAGCGGGGGGGCAGAGGGGCACAGATACGCAGTATTTT. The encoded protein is CSASRLAGGQRGTDTQYF.

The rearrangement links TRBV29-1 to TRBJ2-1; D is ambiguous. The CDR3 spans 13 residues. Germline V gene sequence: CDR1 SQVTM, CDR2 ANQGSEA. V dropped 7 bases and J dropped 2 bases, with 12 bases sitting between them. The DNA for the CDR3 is TGCAGCGCCTCATTGAGCGCCTACAATGAGCAGTTCTTC. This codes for CSASLSAYNEQFF.

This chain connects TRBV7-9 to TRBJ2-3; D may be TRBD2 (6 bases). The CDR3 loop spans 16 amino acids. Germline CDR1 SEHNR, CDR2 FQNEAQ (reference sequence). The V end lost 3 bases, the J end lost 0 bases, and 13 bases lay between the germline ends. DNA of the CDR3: TGTGCCAGCAGCTTCTCAGGGACTTCTAGCACAGATACGCAGTATTTT. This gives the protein CASSFSGTSSTDTQYF.

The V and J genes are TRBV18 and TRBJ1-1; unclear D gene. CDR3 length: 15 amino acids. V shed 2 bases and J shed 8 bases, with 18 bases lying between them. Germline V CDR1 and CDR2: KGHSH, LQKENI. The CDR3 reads CASSPIPASGSEAFF. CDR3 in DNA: TGTGCCAGCTCACCAATCCCCGCCTCGGGCAGCGAAGCTTTCTTT.

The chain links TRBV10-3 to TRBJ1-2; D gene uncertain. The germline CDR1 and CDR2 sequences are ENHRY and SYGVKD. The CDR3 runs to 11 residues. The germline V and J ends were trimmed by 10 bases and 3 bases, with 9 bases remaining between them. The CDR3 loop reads CATTDDYGYTF. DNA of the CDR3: TGTGCCACCACCGACGACTATGGCTACACCTTC.

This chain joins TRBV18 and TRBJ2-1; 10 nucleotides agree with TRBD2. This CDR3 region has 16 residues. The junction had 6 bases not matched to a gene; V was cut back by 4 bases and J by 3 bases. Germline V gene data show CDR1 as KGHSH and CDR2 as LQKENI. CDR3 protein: CASSLSGGAGYNEQFF. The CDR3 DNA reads TGTGCCAGCTCACTGAGCGGGGGGGCTGGCTACAATGAGCAGTTCTTC.

Here the CDR3 DNA reads TGTGCCAGCAGCCAGGGCCAGGGTATTTCACCCCTCCACTTT. Translating gives CASSQGQGISPLHF. The chain employs TRBV4-2 and TRBJ1-6; D is perhaps TRBD1 (5 bases). Germline V gene data show CDR1 as LGHNA and CDR2 as YNFKEQ. The CDR3 loop spans 14 amino acids. Trimming removed 3 bases at V and 9 bases at J, with 12 bases between.

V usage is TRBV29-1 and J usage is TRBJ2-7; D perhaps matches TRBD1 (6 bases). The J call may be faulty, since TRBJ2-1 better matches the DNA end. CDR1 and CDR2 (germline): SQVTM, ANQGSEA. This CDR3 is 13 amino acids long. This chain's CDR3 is CSVGRGIRDEQFF. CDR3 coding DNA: TGCAGCGTTGGCAGGGGTATTCGGGATGAGCAGTTCTTC.

The CDR3 coding sequence is TGTGCCAGCATGGCGGGAGGGAACACAGATACGCAGTATTTT. Its translation is CASMAGGNTDTQYF. The chain carries TRBV7-2 and TRBJ2-3, with TRBD2 identical over 9 bases. Germline V gene data show CDR1 as SGHTA and CDR2 as FQGNSA. V lost 7 bases to trimming and J lost 2 bases; unmatched junction nucleotides: 4. The CDR3 sequence is 14 residues long.

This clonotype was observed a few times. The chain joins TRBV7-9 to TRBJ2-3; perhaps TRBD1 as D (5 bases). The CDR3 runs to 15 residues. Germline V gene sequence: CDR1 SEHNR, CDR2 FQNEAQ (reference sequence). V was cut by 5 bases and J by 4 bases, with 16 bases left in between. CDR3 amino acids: CASSPDPLGADTQYF. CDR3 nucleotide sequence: TGTGCCAGCAGCCCTGACCCCTTAGGGGCAGATACGCAGTATTTT.

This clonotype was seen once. DNA of the CDR3: TGTGCCAGCAGCTTAGGTATGAGCGGAGAGCAGTTCTTC. Protein product: CASSLGMSGEQFF. V and J are TRBV7-9 and TRBJ2-1; a possible D gene is TRBD2 (5 bases). This CDR3 region has 13 residues. The V end was cut by 1 base, the J end by 10 bases, with 11 bases between. Germline V gene sequence: CDR1 SEHNR, CDR2 FQNEAQ (reference sequence).

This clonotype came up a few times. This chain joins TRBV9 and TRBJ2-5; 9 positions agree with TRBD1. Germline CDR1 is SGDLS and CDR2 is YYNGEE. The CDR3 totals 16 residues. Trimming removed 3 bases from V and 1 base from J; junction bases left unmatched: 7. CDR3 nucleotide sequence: TGTGCCAGCAGCGCCGCCCTGACAGGGGGCCAAGAGACCCAGTACTTC. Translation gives CASSAALTGGQETQYF.

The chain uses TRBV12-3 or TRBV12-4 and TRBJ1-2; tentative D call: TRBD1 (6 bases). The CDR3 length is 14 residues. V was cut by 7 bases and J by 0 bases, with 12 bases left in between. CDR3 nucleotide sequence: TGTGCCAGCACTAACACAGGGACTAACTATGGCTACACCTTC. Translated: CASTNTGTNYGYTF.

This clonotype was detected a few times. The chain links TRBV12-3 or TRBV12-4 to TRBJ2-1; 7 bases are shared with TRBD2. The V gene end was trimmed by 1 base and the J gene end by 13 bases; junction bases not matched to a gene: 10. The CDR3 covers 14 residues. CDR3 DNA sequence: TGTGCCAGCAGTTTAGTGGCCACGCCGGGAGGTCAGTTCTTC. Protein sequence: CASSLVATPGGQFF.

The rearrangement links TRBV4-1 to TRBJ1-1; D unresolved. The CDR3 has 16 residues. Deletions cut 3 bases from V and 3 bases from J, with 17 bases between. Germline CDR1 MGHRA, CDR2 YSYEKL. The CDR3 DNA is TGCGCCAGCAGCCAGCACATCAACTCGGAACACACTGAAGCTTTCTTT. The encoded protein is CASSQHINSEHTEAFF.

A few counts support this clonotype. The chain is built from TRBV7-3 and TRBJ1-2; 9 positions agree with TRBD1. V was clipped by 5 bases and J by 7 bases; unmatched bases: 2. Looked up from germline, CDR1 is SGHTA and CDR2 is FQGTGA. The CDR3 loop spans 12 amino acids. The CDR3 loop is CASSDRGFGYTF. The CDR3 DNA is TGTGCCAGCAGCGACAGGGGGTTTGGCTACACCTTC.

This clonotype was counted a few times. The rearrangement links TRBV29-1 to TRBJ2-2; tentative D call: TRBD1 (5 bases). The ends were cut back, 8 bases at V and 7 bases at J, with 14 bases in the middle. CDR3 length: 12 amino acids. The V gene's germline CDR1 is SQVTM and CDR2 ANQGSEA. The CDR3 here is CSFVQGGGELFF. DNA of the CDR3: TGCAGCTTCGTGCAGGGCGGCGGGGAGCTGTTTTTT.

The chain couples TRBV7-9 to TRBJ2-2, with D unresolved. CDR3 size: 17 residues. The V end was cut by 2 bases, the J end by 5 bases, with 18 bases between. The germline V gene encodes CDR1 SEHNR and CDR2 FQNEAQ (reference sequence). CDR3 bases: TGTGCCAGCAGCTTAAACGAGGCGGAAGATATGACCGGGGAGCTGTTTTTT. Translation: CASSLNEAEDMTGELFF.

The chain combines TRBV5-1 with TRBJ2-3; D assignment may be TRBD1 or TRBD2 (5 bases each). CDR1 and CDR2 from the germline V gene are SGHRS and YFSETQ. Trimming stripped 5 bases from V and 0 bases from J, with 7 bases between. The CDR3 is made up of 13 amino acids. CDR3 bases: TGCGCCAGCAGGGGGGTCAGCACAGATACGCAGTATTTT. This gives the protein CASRGVSTDTQYF.

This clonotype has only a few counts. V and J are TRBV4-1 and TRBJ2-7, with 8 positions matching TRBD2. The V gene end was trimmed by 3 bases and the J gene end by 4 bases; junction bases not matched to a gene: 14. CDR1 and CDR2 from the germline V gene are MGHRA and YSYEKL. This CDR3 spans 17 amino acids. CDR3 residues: CASSHLPTPAGAYEQYF. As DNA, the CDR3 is TGCGCCAGCAGCCATCTCCCTACGCCAGCGGGGGCGTACGAGCAGTACTTC.

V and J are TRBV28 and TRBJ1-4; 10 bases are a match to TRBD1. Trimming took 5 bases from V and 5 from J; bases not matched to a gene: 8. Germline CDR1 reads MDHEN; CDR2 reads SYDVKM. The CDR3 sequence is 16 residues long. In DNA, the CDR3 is TGTGCCAGCAGTCGGTCTCCGGGACAGGGGAATGAAAAACTGTTTTTT. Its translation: CASSRSPGQGNEKLFF.